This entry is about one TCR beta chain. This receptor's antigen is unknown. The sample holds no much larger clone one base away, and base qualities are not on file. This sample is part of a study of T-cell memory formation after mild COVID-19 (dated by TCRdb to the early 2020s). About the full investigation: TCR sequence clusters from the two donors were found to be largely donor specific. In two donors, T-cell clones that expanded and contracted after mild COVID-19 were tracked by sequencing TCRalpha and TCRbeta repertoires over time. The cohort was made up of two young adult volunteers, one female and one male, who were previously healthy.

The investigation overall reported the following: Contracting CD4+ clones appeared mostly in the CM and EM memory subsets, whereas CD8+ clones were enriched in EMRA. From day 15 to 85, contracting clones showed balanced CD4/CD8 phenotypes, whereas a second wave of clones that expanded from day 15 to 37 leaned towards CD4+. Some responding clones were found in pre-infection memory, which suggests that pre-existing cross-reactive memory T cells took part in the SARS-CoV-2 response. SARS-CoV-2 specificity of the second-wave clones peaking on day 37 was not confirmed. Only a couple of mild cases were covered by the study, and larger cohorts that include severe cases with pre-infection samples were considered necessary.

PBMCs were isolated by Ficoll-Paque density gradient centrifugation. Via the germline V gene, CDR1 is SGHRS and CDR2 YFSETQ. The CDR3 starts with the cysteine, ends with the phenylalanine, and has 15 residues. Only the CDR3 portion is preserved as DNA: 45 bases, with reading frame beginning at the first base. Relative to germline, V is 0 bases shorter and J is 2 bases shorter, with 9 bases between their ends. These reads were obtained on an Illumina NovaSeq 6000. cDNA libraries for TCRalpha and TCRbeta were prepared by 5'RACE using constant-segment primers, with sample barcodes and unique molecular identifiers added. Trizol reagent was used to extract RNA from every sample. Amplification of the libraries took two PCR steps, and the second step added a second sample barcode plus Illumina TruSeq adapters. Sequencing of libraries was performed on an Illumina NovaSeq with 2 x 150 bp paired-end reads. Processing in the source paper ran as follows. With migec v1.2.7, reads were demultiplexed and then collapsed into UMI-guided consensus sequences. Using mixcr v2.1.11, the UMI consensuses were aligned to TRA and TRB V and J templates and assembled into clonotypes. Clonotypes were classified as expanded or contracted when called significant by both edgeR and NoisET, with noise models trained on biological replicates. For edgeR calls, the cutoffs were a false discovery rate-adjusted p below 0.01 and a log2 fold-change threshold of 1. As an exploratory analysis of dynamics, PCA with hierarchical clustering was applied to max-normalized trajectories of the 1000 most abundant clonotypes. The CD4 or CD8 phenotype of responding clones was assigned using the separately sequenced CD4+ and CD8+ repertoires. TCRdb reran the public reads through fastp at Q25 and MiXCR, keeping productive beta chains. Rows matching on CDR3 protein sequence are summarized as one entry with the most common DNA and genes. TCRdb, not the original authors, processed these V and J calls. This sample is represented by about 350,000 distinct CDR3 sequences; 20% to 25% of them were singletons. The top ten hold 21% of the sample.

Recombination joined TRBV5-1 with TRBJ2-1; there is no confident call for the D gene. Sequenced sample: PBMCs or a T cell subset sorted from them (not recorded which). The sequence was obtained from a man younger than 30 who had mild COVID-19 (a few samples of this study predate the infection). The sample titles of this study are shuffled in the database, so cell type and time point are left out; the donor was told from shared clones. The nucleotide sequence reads TGCGCCAGCAGCTTGGGCGTCCTAACCTACAATGAGCAGTTCTTC. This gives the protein CASSLGVLTYNEQFF.